Listed below are T cell receptor beta chains from one sample, sequenced in a study of T cell repertoires in aging, cancer and after chemotherapy. Each CDR3 protein gets one entry after TCRdb re-called the multiplex PCR reads with MiXCR. The table records roughly 6,600 distinct CDR3 sequences, roughly 23% of them present only once. The sample consisted of blood. The source is a human donor with a blood cancer. The conserved cysteine and the conserved F or W are not part of the CDR3 here. The order of the fields is V gene, CDR3 protein.

TRBV21-1	ASSKTRAYEQY
TRBV18	ASSPQGTATQY
TRBV19	ASIGARGYT
TRBV29-1	SRGQEGVYEQY
TRBV29-1	SVALGLAANNEQF
TRBV27	ASSLRGLGGTQY
TRBV5-1	ASSLGKGNYNSPLH
TRBV24-1	ATSDLAGGLKNEQF
TRBV12-3/TRBV12-4	ASRARGGPDTQY
TRBV18	ASSLQEETQY
TRBV7-9	ASGHFSTDTQY
TRBV15	ATSPMGSGNTIY
TRBV6-5	ASIGAGLGSYNEQF
TRBV11-2	ASSFSTGGGEQY
TRBV20-1	SARRRTMNTEAF
TRBV6-2/TRBV6-3	ASRPQGFTDTQY
TRBV13	ASSSLGLASPGFTDTQY
TRBV20-1	SARDKATSGLLSSYNEQF
TRBV5-6	ASSSLTRYLGTEAF
TRBV7-9	ASSWTSYSGELF
TRBV5-1	ASSFLPGDPYEQY
TRBV6-4	ASSVSGAPTDTQY
TRBV24-1	ATSDPLAGLGEQY
TRBV6-1	ASSQGGPASTLH
TRBV20-1	SARDRLAGSYKQY
TRBV7-9	ASSKINRDRDLKTQY
TRBV6-2/TRBV6-3	ATSGDGITDTQY
TRBV19	ASSLVGSAEKLF
TRBV15	ATSRGGRTYEQY
TRBV7-6	ASSLAVGYYNEQF
TRBV11-2	ASSLAGGGEQY
TRBV6-5	ASSYGETQY
TRBV7-9	ASSLGLGDSTDTQY
TRBV15	ATSRDGEQY
TRBV20-1	SARRGAGRSYEQY
TRBV28	ASSLLGTDYGYT
TRBV2	ASRRDRTNTEAF
TRBV19	ASSITGGPTGELF
TRBV28	ASSLGARVYGYT
TRBV12-3/TRBV12-4	ASSFLGLETQY
TRBV18	ASSPQGGEGQPQH
TRBV11-2	ASSPGQRNYGYT